This T cell receptor beta chain was identified in a study of shared clonotypes between healthy human individuals. The CDR3 loop spans 12 amino acids. Germline-derived CDR1 and CDR2 are SQVTM and ANQGSEA. The germline V and J ends were trimmed by 4 bases and 5 bases, with 9 bases remaining between them. Measured with immunoSEQ multiplex PCR; TCRdb has only the in-frame clones, and not every one. The sample yields 450,000 to 500,000 clones, over 70% seen once. Sequencing was done on a sample of PBMCs. The V and J genes are TRBV29-1 and TRBJ2-1; D is undetermined. The sequence was collected from a woman in her thirties or forties in good health. Some clones in this sample may be carry-over from other donors' samples. CDR3 DNA: TGCAGCGTTGCCCACTGGGACAATGAGCAGTTCTTC. Encoded protein: CSVAHWDNEQFF.